This passage covers 14 T cell receptor beta chains from one sample sequenced in a study of CD4 T cells in relation to SARS-CoV-2 and coronaviruses. TCRdb's table, derived via immunoSEQ multiplex PCR, lists solely in-frame clones and lacks some. This table holds about 43,000 clones, roughly 87% found once. Which antigens these TCRs recognize remains unknown. The sequencing input was naive CD4+ T cells from PBMCs, cultured in vitro. Subset of the sample: naive CD4+ T cells isolated by negative enrichment. All receptors come from an adult with COVID-19.

This chain links TRBV27 with TRBJ2-5; D might be TRBD2 (6 bases). The CDR3 covers 14 residues. V was clipped by 0 bases and J by 5 bases, with 10 bases between them. Germline V CDR1 and CDR2: MNHEY, SMNVEV (reference sequence). CDR3 coding DNA: TGTGCCAGCAGTTTATCGAACAGCGGGGAGACCCAGTACTTC. Its translation: CASSLSNSGETQYF.

V usage is TRBV3-1 (or the pseudogene TRBV3-2) and J usage is TRBJ2-3; 8 bases align to TRBD2. Losses at the gene ends were 5 bases for V and 0 bases for J; bases not matched to a gene: 7. The CDR3 is 16 amino acids. Germline CDR1 reads LGHDT; CDR2 reads YNNKEL (reference sequence). This chain's CDR3 is CASSSTSGPSTDTQYF. CDR3 bases: TGTGCCAGCAGCAGTACTAGCGGTCCTAGCACAGATACGCAGTATTTT.

The chain joins TRBV11-2 to TRBJ2-1, with D tentatively TRBD2 (5 bases). V was shortened by 1 base and J by 4 bases, with 14 bases between the two germline ends. The CDR3 totals 16 residues. Germline loops: CDR1 SGHAT, CDR2 FQNNGV. CDR3 amino acids: CASSLGSGNRYNEQFF. The CDR3 nucleotides read TGTGCCAGCAGCTTAGGCTCCGGGAACCGTTACAATGAGCAGTTCTTC.

CDR3 amino acids: CASSPSGLSTDTQYF. Here the CDR3 DNA reads TGTGCCAGCAGCCCTAGCGGGCTGAGCACAGATACGCAGTATTTT. The chain is built from TRBV3-1 (or the pseudogene TRBV3-2) and TRBJ2-3; 8 bases agree with TRBD2. The V and J ends lost 4 bases and 0 bases, in that order; junction bases with no gene match: 3. Germline CDR1 reads LGHDT; CDR2 reads YNNKEL (reference sequence). The CDR3 is made up of 15 amino acids.

This clone was picked up a small number of times. The V gene is TRBV6-2 or TRBV6-3, the J gene TRBJ1-5, with D uncertain. V lost 4 bases to trimming and J lost 4 bases, with 5 bases between them. Germline V gene data show CDR1 as MNHEY and CDR2 as SVGEGT. The CDR3 covers 12 residues. CDR3 sequence (DNA): TGTGCCAGCAGTTTTTCAAATCAGCCCCAGCATTTT. Translation: CASSFSNQPQHF.

The rearrangement links TRBV2 to TRBJ2-3; 10 positions agree with TRBD2. The V and J ends lost 7 bases and 4 bases, in that order; junction bases with no gene match: 11. This CDR3 is built from 16 residues. Germline V gene lookup returns CDR1 SNHLY and CDR2 FYNNEI. The CDR3 DNA reads as TGTGCCAGCACAACTATGAGCGGGAGGGTCCCAGATACGCAGTATTTT. It specifies CASTTMSGRVPDTQYF.

This sequence joins TRBV29-1 and TRBJ2-7; D ambiguous. CDR3 length: 10 residues. V lost 5 bases to trimming and J lost 6 bases, with 8 bases between them. Per germline, CDR1 SQVTM and CDR2 ANQGSEA. DNA for the CDR3: TGCAGCGTTTTGTCGACCGAGCAGTACTTC. Translation gives CSVLSTEQYF.

The chain carries TRBV5-1 and TRBJ1-6; a weak D match, TRBD1 (6 bases). Germline V gene sequence: CDR1 SGHRS, CDR2 YFSETQ. This CDR3 has 14 residues. Trimming shortened V by 4 bases and J by 7 bases, and 12 bases separated the two germline ends. CDR3 protein: CASSAGTYNSPLHF. CDR3 nucleotides: TGCGCCAGCAGCGCCGGGACATACAATTCACCCCTCCACTTT.

The CDR3 is CASSGSRGQSEQYF. CDR3 DNA sequence: TGCGCCAGCAGCGGGAGTCGGGGGCAGAGCGAGCAGTACTTC. J is TRBJ2-7 and V is TRBV5-1; D is perhaps TRBD1 or TRBD2 (6 bases each). The germline gives CDR1 SGHRS, CDR2 YFSETQ. The CDR3 is 14 residues long. V was trimmed by 4 bases and J by 6 bases, leaving 17 bases between them.

This clone was detected only a few times. Here the CDR3 reads CASSPPGHRSNQPQHF. The DNA for the CDR3 is TGTGCCAGCAGCCCCCCCGGGCACCGGAGCAATCAGCCCCAGCATTTT. The chain combines TRBV7-2 with TRBJ1-5, with D hard to call. V lost 5 bases to trimming and J lost 1 base, with 15 bases between them. The CDR3 extends over 16 amino acids. Germline lookup yields CDR1 SGHTA and CDR2 FQGNSA.

In its sample, this clone was seen once. The chain links TRBV7-2 to TRBJ1-1; D unresolved. This CDR3 spans 15 amino acids. Deletions cut 3 bases from V and 4 bases from J, with 15 bases between. From germline, CDR1 is SGHTA and CDR2 FQGNSA. In DNA form, the CDR3 reads TGTGCCAGCAGCTTCTACCCTCAAGTCGGCACTGAAGCTTTCTTT. It codes for CASSFYPQVGTEAFF.

This chain joins TRBV24-1 and TRBJ2-5; possibly TRBD2 for D (5 bases). The V gene's germline CDR1 is KGHDR and CDR2 SFDVKD. V was cut by 1 base and J by 5 bases, with 16 bases left in between. The CDR3 is 16 residues long. CDR3 region: CATSDFSSGSGETQYF. CDR3 nucleotides: TGTGCCACCAGTGATTTTAGTTCGGGATCGGGGGAGACCCAGTACTTC.

The V gene is TRBV7-2, the J gene TRBJ2-5; 11 nucleotides match TRBD2. From germline, CDR1 is SGHTA and CDR2 FQGNSA. The CDR3 runs to 17 residues. The V and J ends lost 5 bases and 4 bases, in that order; junction bases with no gene match: 12. As DNA, the CDR3 is TGTGCCAGCAGCACCGGCGCGGGACTAGCGGAGATAGAGACCCAGTACTTC. This translates into CASSTGAGLAEIETQYF.

The chain joins TRBV7-8 to TRBJ2-5; TRBD1 matches 9 bases. CDR1 is SGHVS and CDR2 is FQNEAQ in the germline V gene. This CDR3 has 17 residues. Trimming cost V 0 bases and J 5 bases; bases outside gene matches: 10. The CDR3 coding sequence is TGTGCCAGCAGCTTAGCGGCCGGGACAGGGCTAGTTGAGACCCAGTACTTC. Amino acid sequence: CASSLAAGTGLVETQYF.